This note documents a single TCR beta chain sequence. This sample is drawn from a study of blood T cell repertoires in COVID-19. Study in general: The study drew acute and convalescent COVID-19 samples from the United States, Italy and Spain. From T cells, B-cell-depleted T cells, or PBMCs came the material, which was cDNA or gDNA.

Germline CDR1 is SNHLY and CDR2 is FYNNEI. V was clipped by 8 bases and J by 8 bases, with 9 bases between them. The CDR3 spans 11 residues. In the source study's methods: It was from reference gene primer amplification that nucleated cell counts were estimated. Clones were sequenced by immunoSEQ multiplex PCR, and TCRdb holds only the in-frame ones, with some missing. V, J and clone size derive from that table, while D and trimming were established from the DNA sequence. The sample shows almost 45,000 clones, roughly 74% of them seen only once. This receptor was obtained from a man of 80 years or more with acute or convalescent COVID-19. Source material: peripheral blood. V and J are TRBV2 and TRBJ1-4; D unresolved. The CDR3 nucleotides are TGTGCCAGCTGGAGAACCGAAAAACTGTTTTTT. Translated: CASWRTEKLFF.